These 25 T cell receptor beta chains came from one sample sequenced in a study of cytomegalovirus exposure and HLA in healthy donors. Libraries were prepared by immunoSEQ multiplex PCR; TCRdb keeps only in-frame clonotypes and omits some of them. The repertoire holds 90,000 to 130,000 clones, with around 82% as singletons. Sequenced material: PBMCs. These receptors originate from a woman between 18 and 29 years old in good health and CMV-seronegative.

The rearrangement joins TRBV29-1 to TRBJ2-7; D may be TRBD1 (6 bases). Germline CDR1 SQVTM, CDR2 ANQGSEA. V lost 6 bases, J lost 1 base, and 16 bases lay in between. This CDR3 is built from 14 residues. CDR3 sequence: CSVHTTTGSYEQYF. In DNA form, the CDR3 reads TGCAGCGTCCACACAACCACAGGGTCCTACGAGCAGTACTTC.

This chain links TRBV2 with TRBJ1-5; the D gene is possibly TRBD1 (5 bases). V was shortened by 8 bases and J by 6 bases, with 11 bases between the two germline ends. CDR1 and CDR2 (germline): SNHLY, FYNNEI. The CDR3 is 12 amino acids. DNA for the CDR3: TGTGCCAGCGGGGCGGGGCCTCAGCCCCAGCATTTT. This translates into CASGAGPQPQHF.

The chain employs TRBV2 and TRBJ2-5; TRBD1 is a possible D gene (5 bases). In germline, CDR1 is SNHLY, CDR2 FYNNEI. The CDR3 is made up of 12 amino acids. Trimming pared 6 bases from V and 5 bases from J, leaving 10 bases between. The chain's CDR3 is CASRQGSETQYF. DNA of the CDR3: TGTGCCAGCAGGCAGGGATCGGAGACCCAGTACTTC. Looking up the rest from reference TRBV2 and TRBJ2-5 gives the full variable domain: EPEVTQTPSHQVTQMGQEVILRCVPISNHLYFYWYRQILGQKVEFLVSFYNNEISEKSEIFDDQFSVERPDGSNFTLKIRSTKLEDSAMYFCASRQGSETQYFGPGTRLLVL.

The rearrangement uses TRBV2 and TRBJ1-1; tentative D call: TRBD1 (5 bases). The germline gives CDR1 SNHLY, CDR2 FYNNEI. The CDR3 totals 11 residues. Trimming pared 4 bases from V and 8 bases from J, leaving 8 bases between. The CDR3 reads CASSADREAFF. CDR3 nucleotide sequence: TGTGCCAGCAGTGCTGACAGAGAAGCTTTCTTT. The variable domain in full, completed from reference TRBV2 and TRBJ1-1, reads EPEVTQTPSHQVTQMGQEVILRCVPISNHLYFYWYRQILGQKVEFLVSFYNNEISEKSEIFDDQFSVERPDGSNFTLKIRSTKLEDSAMYFCASSADREAFFGQGTRLTVV.

The CDR3 region is CASAPVGGPLHF. The CDR3, as DNA: TGTGCTAGTGCCCCGGTCGGTGGACCCCTCCACTTT. J is TRBJ1-6 and V is TRBV12-5; D not certain. V lost 7 bases and J lost 12, with 13 bases in between. This CDR3 contains 12 residues. Germline V gene sequence: CDR1 LGHNT, CDR2 FRNRAP. Looking up the rest from reference TRBV12-5 and TRBJ1-6 gives the full variable domain: DARVTQTPRHKVTEMGQEVTMRCQPILGHNTVFWYRQTMMQGLELLAYFRNRAPLDDSGMPKDRFSAEMPDATLATLKIQPSEPRDSAVYFCASAPVGGPLHFGNGTRLTVT.

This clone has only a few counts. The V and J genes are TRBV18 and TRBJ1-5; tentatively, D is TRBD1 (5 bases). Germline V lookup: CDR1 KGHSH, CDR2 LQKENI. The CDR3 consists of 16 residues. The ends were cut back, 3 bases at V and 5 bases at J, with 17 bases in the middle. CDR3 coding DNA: TGTGCCAGCTCACCGGGGTCAGGGTCGATGGATCAGCCCCAGCATTTT. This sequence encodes CASSPGSGSMDQPQHF. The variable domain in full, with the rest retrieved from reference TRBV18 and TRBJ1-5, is NAGVMQNPRHLVRRRGQEARLRCSPMKGHSHVYWYRQLPEEGLKFMVYLQKENIIDESGMPKERFSAEFPKEGPSILRIQQVVRGDSAAYFCASSPGSGSMDQPQHFGDGTRLSIL.

CDR3 region: CASSLGAARYNEQFF. In DNA form, the CDR3 reads TGTGCCAGCAGCTTGGGGGCAGCGAGGTACAATGAGCAGTTCTTC. This chain links TRBV7-3 with TRBJ2-1, with a possible D match to TRBD1 (6 bases). This CDR3 has 15 residues. Per the germline V gene, CDR1 is SGHTA and CDR2 is FQGTGA. Between the trimmed V and J ends, which lost 3 bases and 4 bases, there was a span of 13 bases.

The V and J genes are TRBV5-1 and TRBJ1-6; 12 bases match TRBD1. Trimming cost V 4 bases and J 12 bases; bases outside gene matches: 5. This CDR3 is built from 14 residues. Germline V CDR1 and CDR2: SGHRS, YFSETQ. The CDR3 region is CASSPGTGGLPLHF. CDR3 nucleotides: TGCGCCAGCAGCCCCGGGACAGGGGGCTTACCCCTCCACTTT.

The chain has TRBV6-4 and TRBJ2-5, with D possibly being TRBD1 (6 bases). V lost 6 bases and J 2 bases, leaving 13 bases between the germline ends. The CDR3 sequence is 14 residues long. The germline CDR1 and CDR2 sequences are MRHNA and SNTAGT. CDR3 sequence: CASSPRGRQETQYF. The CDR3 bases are TGTGCCAGCAGCCCCAGGGGCAGGCAAGAGACCCAGTACTTC.

The CDR3 region is CASRPRDRGDTQYF. CDR3 sequence (DNA): TGTGCCAGCAGACCTCGGGACAGGGGCGATACGCAGTATTTT. The rearrangement joins TRBV7-9 to TRBJ2-3, with 10 nucleotides matching TRBD1. CDR1 SEHNR and CDR2 FQNEAQ come from the germline V gene (reference sequence). This CDR3 is 14 amino acids long. The V segment lost 6 bases and the J segment 6 bases; nucleotides outside the gene matches: 6.

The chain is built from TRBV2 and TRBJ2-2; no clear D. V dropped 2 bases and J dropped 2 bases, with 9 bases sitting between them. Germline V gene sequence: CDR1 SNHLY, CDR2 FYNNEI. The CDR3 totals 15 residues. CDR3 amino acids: CASSETVSNTGELFF. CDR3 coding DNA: TGTGCCAGCAGTGAAACAGTCAGTAACACCGGGGAGCTGTTTTTT.

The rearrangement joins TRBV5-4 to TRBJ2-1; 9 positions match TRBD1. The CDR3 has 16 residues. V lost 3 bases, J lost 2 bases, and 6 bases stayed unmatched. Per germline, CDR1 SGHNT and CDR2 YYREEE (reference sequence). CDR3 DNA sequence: TGTGCCAGCAGCTCCCCGGGACAGGGTACCTACAATGAGCAGTTCTTC. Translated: CASSSPGQGTYNEQFF.

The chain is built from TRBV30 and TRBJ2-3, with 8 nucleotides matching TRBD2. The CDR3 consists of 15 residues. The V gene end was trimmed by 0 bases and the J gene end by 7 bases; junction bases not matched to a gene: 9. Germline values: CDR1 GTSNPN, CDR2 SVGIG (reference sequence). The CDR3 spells CAWSVRERGRNTQYF. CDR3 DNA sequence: TGTGCCTGGAGTGTCCGGGAGCGGGGGCGGAATACGCAGTATTTT.

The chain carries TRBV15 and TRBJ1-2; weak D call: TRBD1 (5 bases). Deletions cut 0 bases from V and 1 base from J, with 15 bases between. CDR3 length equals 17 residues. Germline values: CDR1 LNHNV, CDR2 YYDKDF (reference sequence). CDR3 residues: CATSRDLGRTFNYGYTF. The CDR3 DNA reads TGTGCCACCAGCAGAGACTTAGGACGGACATTTAACTATGGCTACACCTTC.

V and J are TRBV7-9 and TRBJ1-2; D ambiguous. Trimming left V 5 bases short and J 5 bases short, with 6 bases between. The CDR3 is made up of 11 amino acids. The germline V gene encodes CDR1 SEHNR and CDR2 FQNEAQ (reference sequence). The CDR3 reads CASSLLYGYTF. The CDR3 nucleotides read TGTGCCAGCAGCCTTTTATATGGCTACACCTTC.

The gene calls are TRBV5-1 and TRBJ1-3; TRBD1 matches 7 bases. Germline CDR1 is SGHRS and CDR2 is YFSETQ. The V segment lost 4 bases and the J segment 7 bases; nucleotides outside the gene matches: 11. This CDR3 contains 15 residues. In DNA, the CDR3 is TGCGCCAGCAGCCCCGGACAGGTCCAGAGTAACACCATATATTTT. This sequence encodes CASSPGQVQSNTIYF.

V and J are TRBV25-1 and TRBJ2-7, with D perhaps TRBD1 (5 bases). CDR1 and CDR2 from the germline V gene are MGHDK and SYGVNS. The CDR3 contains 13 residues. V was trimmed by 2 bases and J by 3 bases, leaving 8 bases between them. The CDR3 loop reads CASSEGAFYEQYF. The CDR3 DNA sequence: TGTGCCAGCAGTGAAGGGGCCTTCTACGAGCAGTACTTC.

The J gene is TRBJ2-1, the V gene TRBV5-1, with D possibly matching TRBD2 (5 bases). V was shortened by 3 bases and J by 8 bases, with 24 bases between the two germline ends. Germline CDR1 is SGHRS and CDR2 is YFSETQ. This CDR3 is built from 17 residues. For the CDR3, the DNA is TGCGCCAGCAGCTCTCCCCCGCGGGCCTCCCTTGGGGATGAGCAGTTCTTC. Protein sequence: CASSSPPRASLGDEQFF.

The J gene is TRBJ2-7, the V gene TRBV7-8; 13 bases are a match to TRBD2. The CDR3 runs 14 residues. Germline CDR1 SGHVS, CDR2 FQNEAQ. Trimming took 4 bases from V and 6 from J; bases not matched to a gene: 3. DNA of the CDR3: TGTGCCAGCAGCTCGGGACTAGCGGGGAGCGAGCAGTACTTC. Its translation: CASSSGLAGSEQYF.

The CDR3 spells CAWTGGYNQPQHF. CDR3 coding DNA: TGTGCCTGGACCGGGGGGTACAATCAGCCCCAGCATTTT. The rearrangement joins TRBV30 to TRBJ1-5; a weak D match, TRBD1 (5 bases). Trimming removed 4 bases at V and 3 bases at J, with 10 bases between. The CDR3 covers 13 residues. Germline V gene lookup returns CDR1 GTSNPN and CDR2 SVGIG (reference sequence).

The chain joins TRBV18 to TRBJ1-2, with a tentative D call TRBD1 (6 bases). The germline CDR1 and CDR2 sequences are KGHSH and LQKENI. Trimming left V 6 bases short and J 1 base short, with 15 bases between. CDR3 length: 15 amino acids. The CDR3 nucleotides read TGTGCCAGCTCGCCCGGGACATTTAATAACTATGGCTACACCTTC. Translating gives CASSPGTFNNYGYTF.

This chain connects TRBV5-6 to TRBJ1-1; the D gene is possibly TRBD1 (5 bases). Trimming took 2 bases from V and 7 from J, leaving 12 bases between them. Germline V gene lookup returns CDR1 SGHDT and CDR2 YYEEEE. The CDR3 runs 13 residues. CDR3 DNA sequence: TGTGCCAGCAGCTTCACACAAGGGGTTGAAGCTTTCTTT. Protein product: CASSFTQGVEAFF.

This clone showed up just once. The CDR3 protein is CASSSRGRDQPQHF. In DNA, the CDR3 is TGTGCCAGCAGCTCCAGGGGGCGCGATCAGCCCCAGCATTTT. The gene calls are TRBV28 and TRBJ1-5, with 8 bases identical to TRBD1. J was trimmed by 5 bases and V by 6 bases; bases with no gene match: 6. The germline gives CDR1 MDHEN, CDR2 SYDVKM. The CDR3 has 14 amino acids.

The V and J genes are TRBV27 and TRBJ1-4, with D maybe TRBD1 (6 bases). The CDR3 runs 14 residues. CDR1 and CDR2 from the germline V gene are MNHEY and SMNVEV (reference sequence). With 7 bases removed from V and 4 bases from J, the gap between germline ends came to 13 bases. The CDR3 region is CASTSGAFNEKLFF. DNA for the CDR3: TGTGCCAGCACCTCAGGGGCGTTTAATGAAAAACTGTTTTTT.

CDR3 nucleotides: TGTGCCAGCAGCTTGGGACGGGGTGGCTATGGCTACACCTTC. Translated, it gives CASSLGRGGYGYTF. The V gene is TRBV5-6, the J gene TRBJ1-2; D gene uncertain. The CDR3 length is 14 residues. V shed 0 bases and J shed 4 bases, with 10 bases lying between them. The germline V gene has CDR1 SGHDT and CDR2 YYEEEE.